This TCR beta chain appears in the sequencing data of a study of blood T cell repertoires in COVID-19 (dated by TCRdb to about 2020). The study in broad terms: Collaborator samples came from the United States, Italy and Spain and covered acute and convalescent phases of COVID-19. The samples were drawn from the first 160 participants of the ongoing ImmuneRACE study and from 950 to 1,500 subjects provided by 6 global collaborators. Where available, HLA class I and class II types were obtained from metadata supplied by the sample provider rather than from assay-based typing. The material from the prospective study consisted of cDNA or gDNA derived from T cells, B-cell-depleted T cells, or PBMCs. Sample metadata almost always included a de-identified subject ID, COVID-19 status, age in years and sex. Subjects who had been exposed to COVID-19, were actively infected with it, or had recovered from it provided the deeply sampled blood TCRbeta repertoires that made up the dataset. The repertoires were made available in a free public database intended to serve as a resource for research on the immune response to SARS-CoV-2.

Study-wide conclusions, independent of this receptor: The amount of clinical and demographic metadata varied by source and participant and was provided uncurated.

In regard to this clone: What antigen it recognizes has not been identified. No much larger clone exists at a distance of one base, and base qualities are not known.

Whole blood was collected in K2EDTA tubes by collaborating institutions according to the institutions' own protocols. For TCRbeta analysis, collaborators shipped samples in one of three forms: frozen whole blood, isolated PBMCs, or DNA extracted from either of those sample types. The germline V gene (reference sequence) supplies CDR1 MNHEY and CDR2 SMNVEV. The CDR3 starts with the cysteine, ends with the phenylalanine, and has 14 residues. Of the read, only the CDR3 DNA is kept; its 42 bases are in frame from base 1. V is shortened by 4 bases, J by 5 bases, and the region joining them spans 15 bases. TCRbeta CDR3 regions were amplified from genomic DNA using the immunoSEQ Assay, a bias-controlled multiplex PCR. Turning to the authors' computational methods: The number of nucleated cells in each sample was estimated from the amplification of reference gene primers within the assay. Sequence reads were collapsed and filtered to measure the absolute abundance of every unique TCRbeta CDR3 rearrangement. Productive Simpson clonality was computed per sample as the square root of Simpson's diversity index over productive rearrangements. TCRdb took this table from immuneACCESS and kept in-frame rearrangements with V and J called. Such tables lack part of the clones; where checked against another copy, unresolved V genes explain under half of the gap, and the rest is unexplained. The V and J calls and clone size are taken from that table; D and trimming were inferred from the DNA. This sample lists 50,000 to 70,000 clones; about 90% were detected once. About 4.3% of the sample goes to the ten largest clones.

This sequence uses TRBV27 and TRBJ2-7, with a weak D call of TRBD2 (5 bases match). The receptor comes from a man aged 60 to 69 with acute or convalescent COVID-19. The source material was peripheral blood. DNA sequence: TGTGCCAGCAGTTCGCGAAGCGGCCTCGACGAGCAGTACTTC. Translated, it gives CASSSRSGLDEQYF.